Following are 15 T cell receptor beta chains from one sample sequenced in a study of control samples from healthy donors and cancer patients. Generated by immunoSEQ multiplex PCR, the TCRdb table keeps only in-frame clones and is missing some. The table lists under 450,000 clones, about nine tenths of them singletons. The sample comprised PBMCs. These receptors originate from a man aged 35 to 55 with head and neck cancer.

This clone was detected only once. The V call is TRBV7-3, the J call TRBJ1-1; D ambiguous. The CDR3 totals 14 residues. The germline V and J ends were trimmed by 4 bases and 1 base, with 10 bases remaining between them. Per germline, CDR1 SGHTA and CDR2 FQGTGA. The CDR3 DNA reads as TGTGCCAGCAGCTCGTCCCCCGGGAACACTGAAGCTTTCTTT. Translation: CASSSSPGNTEAFF.

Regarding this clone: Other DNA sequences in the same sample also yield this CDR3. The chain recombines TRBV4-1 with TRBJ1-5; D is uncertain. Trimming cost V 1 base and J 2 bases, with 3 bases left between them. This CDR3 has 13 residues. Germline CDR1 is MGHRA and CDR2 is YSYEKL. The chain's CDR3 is CASSQGGNQPQHF. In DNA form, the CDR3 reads TGCGCCAGCAGCCAAGGTGGCAATCAGCCCCAGCATTTT.

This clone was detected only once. Written as DNA, the CDR3 is TGTGCCAGTAGGAGTACAGGGTCCTACGAGCAGTACTTC. It encodes CASRSTGSYEQYF. The chain recombines TRBV19 with TRBJ2-7, with D tentatively TRBD1 (6 bases). V was cut by 6 bases and J by 1 base, with 10 bases left in between. Germline CDR1 is LNHDA and CDR2 is SQIVND (reference sequence). The CDR3 has 13 residues.

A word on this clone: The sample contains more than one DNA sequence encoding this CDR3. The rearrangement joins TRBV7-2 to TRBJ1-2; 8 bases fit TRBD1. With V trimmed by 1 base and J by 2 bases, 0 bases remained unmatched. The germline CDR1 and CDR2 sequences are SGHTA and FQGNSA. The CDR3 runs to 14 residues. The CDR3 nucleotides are TGTGCCAGCAGCTTAGGACAGGGGAACTATGGCTACACCTTC. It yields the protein CASSLGQGNYGYTF.

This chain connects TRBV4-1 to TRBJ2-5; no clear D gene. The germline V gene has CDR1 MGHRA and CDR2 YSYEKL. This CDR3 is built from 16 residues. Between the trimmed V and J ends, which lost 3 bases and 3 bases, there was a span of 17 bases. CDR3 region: CASSQVRAAPEETQYF. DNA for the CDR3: TGCGCCAGCAGCCAGGTACGGGCCGCGCCTGAAGAGACCCAGTACTTC.

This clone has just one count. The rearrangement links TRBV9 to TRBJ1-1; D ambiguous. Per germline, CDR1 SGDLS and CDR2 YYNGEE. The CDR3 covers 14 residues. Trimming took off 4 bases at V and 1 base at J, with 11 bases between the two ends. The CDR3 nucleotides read TGTGCCAGCAGCTCCATAGTGGGGAACACTGAAGCTTTCTTT. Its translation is CASSSIVGNTEAFF.

The CDR3 loop reads CASSVGPRAQETQYF. CDR3 in DNA: TGCGCCAGCAGCGTGGGACCCCGGGCCCAAGAGACCCAGTACTTC. The rearrangement joins TRBV5-1 to TRBJ2-5; D is perhaps TRBD1 or TRBD2 (5 bases each). V was shortened by 4 bases and J by 1 base, with 14 bases between the two germline ends. Germline CDR1 is SGHRS and CDR2 is YFSETQ. CDR3 length equals 15 residues. Using reference TRBV5-1 and TRBJ2-5 for the parts outside the CDR3, the full variable domain is KAGVTQTPRYLIKTRGQQVTLSCSPISGHRSVSWYQQTPGQGLQFLFEYFSETQRNKGNFPGRFSGRQFSNSRSEMNVSTLELGDSALYLCASSVGPRAQETQYFGPGTRLLVL.

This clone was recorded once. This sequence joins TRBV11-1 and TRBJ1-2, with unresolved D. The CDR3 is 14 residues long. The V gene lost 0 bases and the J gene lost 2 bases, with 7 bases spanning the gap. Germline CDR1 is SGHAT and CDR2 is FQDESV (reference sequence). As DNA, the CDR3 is TGTGCCAGCAGCTTAGCGGCTAAGAACTATGGCTACACCTTC. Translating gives CASSLAAKNYGYTF.

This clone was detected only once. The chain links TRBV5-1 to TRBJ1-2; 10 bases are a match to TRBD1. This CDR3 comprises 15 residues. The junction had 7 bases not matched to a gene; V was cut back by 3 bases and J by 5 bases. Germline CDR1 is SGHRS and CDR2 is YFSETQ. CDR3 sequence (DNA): TGCGCCAGCAGCTCACGGACAGGGGGTAGGTATGGCTACACCTTC. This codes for CASSSRTGGRYGYTF.

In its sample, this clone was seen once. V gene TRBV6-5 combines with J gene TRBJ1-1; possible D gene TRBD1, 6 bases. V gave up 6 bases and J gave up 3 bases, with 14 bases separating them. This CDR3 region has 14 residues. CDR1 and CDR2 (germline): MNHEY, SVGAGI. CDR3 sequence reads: CASSPGVTDTEAFF. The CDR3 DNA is TGTGCCAGCAGCCCAGGGGTAACGGACACTGAAGCTTTCTTT.

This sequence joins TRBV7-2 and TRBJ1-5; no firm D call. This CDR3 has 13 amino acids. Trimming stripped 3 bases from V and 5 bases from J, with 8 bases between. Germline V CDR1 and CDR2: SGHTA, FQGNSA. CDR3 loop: CASSLGWDQPQHF. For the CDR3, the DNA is TGTGCCAGCAGCTTGGGGTGGGATCAGCCCCAGCATTTT.

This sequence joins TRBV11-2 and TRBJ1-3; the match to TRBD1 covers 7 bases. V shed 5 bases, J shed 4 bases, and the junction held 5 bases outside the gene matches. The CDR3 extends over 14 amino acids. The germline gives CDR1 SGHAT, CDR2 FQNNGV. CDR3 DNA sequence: TGTGCCAGCAGCCACAGGGGTGCCGGAAACACCATATATTTT. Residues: CASSHRGAGNTIYF. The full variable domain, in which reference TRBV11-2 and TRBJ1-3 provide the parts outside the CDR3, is EAGVAQSPRYKIIEKRQSVAFWCNPISGHATLYWYQQILGQGPKLLIQFQNNGVVDDSQLPKDRFSAERLKGVDSTLKIQPAKLEDSAVYLCASSHRGAGNTIYFGEGSWLTVV.

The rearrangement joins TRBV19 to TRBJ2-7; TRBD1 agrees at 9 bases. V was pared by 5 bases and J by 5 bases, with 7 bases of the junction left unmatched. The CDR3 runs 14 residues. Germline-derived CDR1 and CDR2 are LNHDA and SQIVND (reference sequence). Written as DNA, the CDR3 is TGTGCCAGTAGTCCTCGGACAGGGGCGGACGAGCAGTACTTC. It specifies CASSPRTGADEQYF.

The CDR3 loop reads CASSLRQGAMLTGELFF. The DNA of the CDR3 is TGTGCCAGCAGCTTGAGACAGGGGGCTATGCTGACCGGGGAGCTGTTTTTT. V gene TRBV9 combines with J gene TRBJ2-2; 10 bases are shared with TRBD1. Germline CDR1 is SGDLS and CDR2 is YYNGEE. The ends lost 4 bases at V and 5 bases at J; junction bases unmatched: 11. CDR3 size: 17 residues.

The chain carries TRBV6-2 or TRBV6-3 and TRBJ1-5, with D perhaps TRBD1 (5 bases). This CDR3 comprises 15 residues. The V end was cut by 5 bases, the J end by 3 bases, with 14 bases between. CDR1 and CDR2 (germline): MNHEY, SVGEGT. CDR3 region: CASSKLQGINQPQHF. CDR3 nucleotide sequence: TGTGCCAGCAGTAAACTCCAGGGAATCAATCAGCCCCAGCATTTT.